Shown below are 16 T cell receptor beta chains from a single sample sequenced in a study of technical replicates of blood from several donors. Profiled with immunoSEQ multiplex PCR; TCRdb holds only in-frame clones, not every one. Here the sample spans 60,000 to 90,000 clones, approximately 97% being singletons. The sample comprised T cells isolated from PBMCs. The source of these receptors is a human donor in good health.

The rearrangement links TRBV27 to TRBJ1-4, with 7 nucleotides matching TRBD1. The CDR3 runs 15 residues. Germline CDR1 reads MNHEY; CDR2 reads SMNVEV (reference sequence). V gave up 6 bases and J gave up 3 bases; unmatched junction bases: 7. CDR3 amino acids: CASSGPGQPNEKLFF. The CDR3 coding sequence is TGTGCCAGCAGCGGACCGGGACAGCCTAATGAAAAACTGTTTTTT.

This clone was observed a few times. This chain links TRBV27 with TRBJ1-2; D possibly corresponds to TRBD1 (6 bases). V was trimmed by 3 bases and J by 8 bases, leaving 13 bases between them. Looked up from germline, CDR1 is MNHEY and CDR2 is SMNVEV (reference sequence). The CDR3 consists of 13 residues. The CDR3 bases are TGTGCCAGCAGTTTGGGGGGGCTAAGGGGCTACACCTTC. Translating it yields CASSLGGLRGYTF.

The chain carries TRBV11-2 and TRBJ1-1; D not certain. This CDR3 spans 14 amino acids. Looked up from germline, CDR1 is SGHAT and CDR2 is FQNNGV. Between the trimmed V and J ends, which lost 3 bases and 2 bases, there was a span of 10 bases. The CDR3, as DNA: TGTGCCAGCAGCTTCTGGGCTCACAACACTGAAGCTTTCTTT. It codes for CASSFWAHNTEAFF.

V usage is TRBV30 and J usage is TRBJ2-7; 7 bases map to TRBD2. Trimming cost V 2 bases and J 5 bases; bases outside gene matches: 9. The CDR3 covers 14 residues. Germline V CDR1 and CDR2: GTSNPN, SVGIG (reference sequence). The CDR3 DNA reads as TGTGCCTGGAGTATCACTAGCGCTTATGACGAGCAGTACTTC. This gives the protein CAWSITSAYDEQYF.

The chain is built from TRBV9 and TRBJ2-5; 7 bases match TRBD2. CDR1 and CDR2 from the germline V gene are SGDLS and YYNGEE. The CDR3 has 17 residues. J lost 5 bases, V lost 3 bases, and 16 bases had no gene match. The CDR3 loop is CASSARGSAGVVETQYF. CDR3 bases: TGTGCCAGCAGCGCGAGGGGATCCGCGGGAGTGGTTGAGACCCAGTACTTC. The full variable domain, completed using reference TRBV9 and TRBJ2-5, is DSGVTQTPKHLITATGQRVTLRCSPRSGDLSVYWYQQSLDQGLQFLIQYYNGEERAKGNILERFSAQQFPDLHSELNLSSLELGDSALYFCASSARGSAGVVETQYFGPGTRLLVL.

The chain joins TRBV5-1 to TRBJ1-1; 8 bases align to TRBD1. Trimming removed 4 bases from V and 4 bases from J; junction bases left unmatched: 3. Germline lookup yields CDR1 SGHRS and CDR2 YFSETQ. The length of the CDR3 is 13 residues. CDR3 DNA sequence: TGCGCCAGCAGCACAACAGGGGGCACTGAAGCTTTCTTT. It yields the protein CASSTTGGTEAFF.

This sequence joins TRBV6-5 and TRBJ1-1; no definite D call. Germline V gives CDR1 MNHEY, CDR2 SVGAGI. The germline V and J ends were trimmed by 8 bases and 2 bases, with 9 bases remaining between them. The CDR3 extends over 12 amino acids. Here the CDR3 reads CASWRGNTEAFF. The CDR3, as DNA: TGTGCCAGCTGGCGGGGTAACACTGAAGCTTTCTTT.

The V and J genes are TRBV4-1 and TRBJ2-7; 11 bases match TRBD2. This CDR3 contains 15 residues. V lost 6 bases, J lost 2 bases, and 6 bases stayed unmatched. Germline V gives CDR1 MGHRA, CDR2 YSYEKL. The CDR3 bases are TGCGCCAGCAGTTACCTAGCGGGAGGAGCCTACGAGCAGTACTTC. It codes for CASSYLAGGAYEQYF.

The CDR3, as DNA: TGTGCCAGCAGTTACTGGACAGGGGGCTCCTACGAGCAGTACTTC. Its protein product is CASSYWTGGSYEQYF. V gene TRBV6-5 combines with J gene TRBJ2-7; 10 positions agree with TRBD1. CDR1 is MNHEY and CDR2 is SVGAGI in the germline V gene. With V trimmed by 1 base and J by 0 bases, 0 bases remained unmatched. The CDR3 runs 15 residues.

The V gene is TRBV2, the J gene TRBJ2-3; D is unclear. Trimming left V 3 bases short and J 2 bases short, with 6 bases between. Germline CDR1 reads SNHLY; CDR2 reads FYNNEI. This CDR3 is 13 amino acids long. The CDR3 sequence is CASSDGTTDTQYF. CDR3 coding DNA: TGTGCCAGCAGTGACGGTACCACAGATACGCAGTATTTT.

This chain links TRBV11-2 with TRBJ2-4; 8 nucleotides line up with TRBD1. Germline CDR1 is SGHAT and CDR2 is FQNNGV. This CDR3 is built from 18 residues. The junction had 12 bases not matched to a gene; V was cut back by 5 bases and J by 0 bases. The CDR3 bases are TGTGCCAGCAGCGCAGGTTGGGGGACAGGTGTAGCCAAAAACATTCAGTACTTC. It specifies CASSAGWGTGVAKNIQYF.

This clone came up once. This chain uses TRBV30 with TRBJ2-7; possible D gene TRBD1, 6 bases. Germline CDR1 and CDR2: GTSNPN and SVGIG (reference sequence). Between the trimmed V and J ends, which lost 3 bases and 10 bases, there was a span of 19 bases. The CDR3 length is 13 residues. The CDR3 sequence is CAWSIGTPRGQYF. The CDR3 DNA follows: TGTGCCTGGAGCATCGGGACACCGAGAGGACAGTACTTC.

The chain combines TRBV11-2 with TRBJ2-1, with TRBD2 identical over 12 bases. Germline assignment: CDR1 SGHAT and CDR2 FQNNGV. CDR3 length equals 15 residues. J lost 4 bases, V lost 2 bases, and 0 bases had no gene match. The CDR3 DNA follows: TGTGCCAGCAGCTTACTAGCGGGAGGGTACAATGAGCAGTTCTTC. This translates into CASSLLAGGYNEQFF.

In this sample, this clone turned up once. This chain links TRBV4-2 with TRBJ2-1; the D is unclear. Germline V gene lookup returns CDR1 LGHNA and CDR2 YNFKEQ. Trimming took off 2 bases at V and 8 bases at J, with 16 bases between the two ends. The CDR3 extends over 15 amino acids. In nucleotides, the CDR3 is TGTGCCAGCAGCCAAAGCCTAGTCAGTGCTTATGAGCAGTTCTTC. Amino acids: CASSQSLVSAYEQFF.

The genes are TRBV5-1 and TRBJ1-2; TRBD1 matches at 9 bases. The germline V gene encodes CDR1 SGHRS and CDR2 YFSETQ. Germline trimming cut 2 bases from V and 4 bases from J; bases unmatched to any gene: 6. This CDR3 has 15 residues. The chain's CDR3 is CASSFRTGESYGYTF. CDR3 bases: TGCGCCAGCAGCTTTAGGACAGGGGAGAGCTATGGCTACACCTTC.

V is TRBV7-7 and J is TRBJ2-3, with 12 bases lining up with TRBD2. The CDR3 runs to 14 residues. Trimming cost V 4 bases and J 6 bases; bases outside gene matches: 2. Germline loops: CDR1 SSHAT, CDR2 FNYEAQ (reference sequence). Here the CDR3 reads CASSYGTSGDTQYF. As DNA, the CDR3 is TGTGCCAGCAGCTACGGGACTAGCGGGGATACGCAGTATTTT.